This entry concerns a single TCR beta chain. The antigen remains undetermined. The data were obtained in a study of PD-1 blockade in classical Hodgkin lymphoma. Time point meaning: cycle 4 day 1 (C4D1), after less than seven weeks of nivolumab. Relapse after autologous stem cell transplantation occurred in every patient, and brentuximab vedotin exposure varied. CDR1 is GTSNPN and CDR2 is SVGIG in the germline V gene (reference sequence). The V end was cut by 1 base, the J end by 4 bases, with 13 bases between. This CDR3 region has 15 residues. Whole-study results and caveats: Nivolumab initiation under 1 year post-ASCT meant exclusion. Patients with a complete response exhibited baseline diversity comparable to newly diagnosed patients.

The data were produced by immunoSEQ multiplex PCR, yet TCRdb's version contains in-frame clones alone and is incomplete. Among 27,000 or so clones listed, roughly 72% were seen once. Sample: peripheral blood mononuclear cells (PBMCs), taken before the fourth cycle of nivolumab. The chain couples TRBV30 to TRBJ1-4; unclear D gene. The receptor was derived from a human donor with classical Hodgkin lymphoma. This CDR3 reads CAWSDTHGYNEKLFF. The CDR3 DNA sequence: TGTGCCTGGAGTGACACACACGGCTATAATGAAAAACTGTTTTTT.